This entry lists 23 T cell receptor beta chains sequenced from one sample in a study of T cell responses to AZD1222 COVID-19 vaccine. Produced via immunoSEQ multiplex PCR; TCRdb's table is partial and in-frame only. Here the sample spans about 94,000 clones, approximately 90% being singletons. The sequencing here drew on peripheral blood, taken 28 days after the second AZD1222 dose. The receptor source for this set is an adult who received the AZD1222 COVID-19 vaccine.

This rearrangement joins TRBV11-3 to TRBJ2-1, with 9 positions matching TRBD2. Germline V gene sequence: CDR1 SGHNT, CDR2 YENEEA. The trim removed 9 bases at V and 5 bases at J, leaving 5 bases unmatched. The CDR3 runs 13 residues. This chain's CDR3 is CARGLAGHNEQFF. The DNA for the CDR3 is TGTGCCAGGGGGCTAGCGGGGCACAATGAGCAGTTCTTC.

The rearrangement uses TRBV6-6 and TRBJ2-7; no reliable D call. Germline CDR1 and CDR2: MNHNY and SVGAGI (reference sequence). Between the trimmed V and J ends, which lost 1 base and 0 bases, there was a span of 10 bases. The CDR3 length is 15 residues. The CDR3 DNA sequence: TGTGCCAGCAGTTACTGGACGGAAAGCTCCTACGAGCAGTACTTC. Translated, it gives CASSYWTESSYEQYF.

The chain carries TRBV5-1 and TRBJ1-1; D possibly corresponds to TRBD1 (6 bases). V was clipped by 4 bases and J by 1 base, with 17 bases between them. The CDR3 spans 16 residues. The germline CDR1 and CDR2 sequences are SGHRS and YFSETQ. The CDR3 DNA sequence: TGCGCCAGCAGCCTAACTACAGGGTGGGGGAACACTGAAGCTTTCTTT. As protein: CASSLTTGWGNTEAFF.

The rearrangement uses TRBV13 and TRBJ1-6, with no clear D. The CDR3 covers 16 residues. Trimming left V 5 bases short and J 0 bases short, with 11 bases between. CDR1 is PRHDT, CDR2 FYEKMQ, per germline (reference sequence). The CDR3 DNA reads TGTGCCAGCAGCCTTTTGGGGAGCTCCTATAATTCACCCCTCCACTTT. Translated: CASSLLGSSYNSPLHF.

The chain recombines TRBV6-6 with TRBJ1-4; TRBD1 aligns across 8 bases. The CDR3 is made up of 14 amino acids. Germline V gene lookup returns CDR1 MNHNY and CDR2 SVGAGI (reference sequence). With V trimmed by 7 bases and J by 8 bases, 9 bases remained unmatched. The CDR3 here is CASTLRGRKEKLFF. DNA of the CDR3: TGTGCCAGCACCCTCAGGGGGCGAAAGGAAAAACTGTTTTTT.

The rearrangement uses TRBV11-3 and TRBJ2-3, with a possible D match to TRBD2 (5 bases). V dropped 5 bases and J dropped 1 base, with 25 bases sitting between them. Germline V gene data show CDR1 as SGHNT and CDR2 as YENEEA. CDR3 size: 19 residues. CDR3 nucleotide sequence: TGTGCCAGCAGCCCAGTAAAGGTGAGGGCCCTCGTCGGCACAGATACGCAGTATTTT. This gives the protein CASSPVKVRALVGTDTQYF.

This sequence joins TRBV5-6 and TRBJ1-5; D gene uncertain. Germline loops: CDR1 SGHDT, CDR2 YYEEEE. CDR3 size: 13 residues. The ends were cut back, 1 base at V and 2 bases at J, with 4 bases in the middle. The CDR3 coding sequence is TGTGCCAGCAGCTTGACAGGCAATCAGCCCCAGCATTTT. Translation: CASSLTGNQPQHF.

The chain combines TRBV28 with TRBJ1-4; 7 nucleotides match TRBD1. After removal of 1 base from V and 10 bases from J, the junction contained 9 bases not matched to a gene. The CDR3 covers 15 residues. The germline V gene has CDR1 MDHEN and CDR2 SYDVKM. CDR3 sequence reads: CASSLYQQGMGKLFF. CDR3 DNA: TGTGCCAGCAGTTTATACCAACAGGGGATGGGAAAACTGTTTTTT.

V gene TRBV6-5 combines with J gene TRBJ1-4; D gene uncertain. V dropped 2 bases and J dropped 8 bases, with 12 bases sitting between them. Germline loops: CDR1 MNHEY, CDR2 SVGAGI. This CDR3 spans 14 amino acids. The CDR3 reads CASSYGTQWEKLFF. The CDR3 nucleotides read TGTGCCAGCAGTTACGGTACGCAGTGGGAAAAACTGTTTTTT.

This clone was seen only once. The J gene is TRBJ2-5, the V gene TRBV5-1; D tentatively fits TRBD1 or TRBD2 (5 bases each). The V end was cut by 4 bases, the J end by 1 base, with 8 bases between. Per germline, CDR1 SGHRS and CDR2 YFSETQ. The length of the CDR3 is 13 residues. This chain's CDR3 is CASSPGPQETQYF. CDR3 nucleotides: TGCGCCAGCAGCCCGGGACCCCAAGAGACCCAGTACTTC. Variable domain in full (rest from reference TRBV5-1 and TRBJ2-5): KAGVTQTPRYLIKTRGQQVTLSCSPISGHRSVSWYQQTPGQGLQFLFEYFSETQRNKGNFPGRFSGRQFSNSRSEMNVSTLELGDSALYLCASSPGPQETQYFGPGTRLLVL.

There are a few counts of this clone. The chain combines TRBV29-1 with TRBJ2-1; 7 bases agree with TRBD1. V trimming: 1 base; J trimming: 10 bases; junction bases outside the gene matches: 7. This CDR3 contains 13 residues. Germline CDR1 reads SQVTM; CDR2 reads ANQGSEA. CDR3 coding DNA: TGCAGCGTTGAAGCCAGGACAGGCGCCGAGCAGTTCTTC. Protein product: CSVEARTGAEQFF.

The rearrangement joins TRBV7-9 to TRBJ2-7, with a weak D call TRBD1 (6 bases). Germline V gene lookup returns CDR1 SEHNR and CDR2 FQNEAQ (reference sequence). Trimming cost V 4 bases and J 2 bases, with 18 bases left between them. This CDR3 has 16 amino acids. In DNA form, the CDR3 reads TGTGCCAGCAGCTCAGACTCCAGGCAGGGGCCCTACGAGCAGTACTTC. Translated: CASSSDSRQGPYEQYF.

The V call is TRBV9, the J call TRBJ2-7, with D perhaps TRBD1 or TRBD2 (6 bases each). The CDR3 sequence is 14 residues long. The V gene's germline CDR1 is SGDLS and CDR2 YYNGEE. The V end was cut by 0 bases, the J end by 6 bases, with 13 bases between. CDR3 coding DNA: TGTGCCAGCAGCGTAGCCGGGGGCCTAAGCGAGCAGTACTTC. The encoded protein is CASSVAGGLSEQYF.

The rearrangement links TRBV19 to TRBJ2-2, with a possible D match to TRBD2 (6 bases). This CDR3 region has 14 residues. Trimming took off 6 bases at V and 7 bases at J, with 15 bases between the two ends. The germline gives CDR1 LNHDA, CDR2 SQIVND (reference sequence). In DNA form, the CDR3 reads TGTGCCAGTAGCCGGGACTCCCCGATCGGGGAGCTGTTTTTT. Its protein is CASSRDSPIGELFF. The whole variable domain, filled in from reference TRBV19 and TRBJ2-2, reads DGGITQSPKYLFRKEGQNVTLSCEQNLNHDAMYWYRQDPGQGLRLIYYSQIVNDFQKGDIAEGYSVSREKKESFPLTVTSAQKNPTAFYLCASSRDSPIGELFFGEGSRLTVL.

The chain recombines TRBV9 with TRBJ2-3; weak D call: TRBD2 (6 bases). Trimming stripped 7 bases from V and 1 base from J, with 16 bases between. The CDR3 spans 15 residues. Germline CDR1 and CDR2: SGDLS and YYNGEE. The CDR3 coding sequence is TGTGCCAGCTCGGGGGTGGCTCAAGGCACAGATACGCAGTATTTT. Translating gives CASSGVAQGTDTQYF. Full variable domain (outside the CDR3, taken from reference TRBV9 and TRBJ2-3): DSGVTQTPKHLITATGQRVTLRCSPRSGDLSVYWYQQSLDQGLQFLIQYYNGEERAKGNILERFSAQQFPDLHSELNLSSLELGDSALYFCASSGVAQGTDTQYFGPGTRLTVL.

The chain carries TRBV7-9 and TRBJ1-4; 7 bases agree with TRBD1. This CDR3 comprises 15 residues. Trimming removed 2 bases from V and 3 bases from J; junction bases left unmatched: 3. Germline values: CDR1 SEHNR, CDR2 FQNEAQ (reference sequence). In DNA, the CDR3 is TGTGCCAGCAGCTTAATCAGGGGGGCTAATGAAAAACTGTTTTTT. It is translated as CASSLIRGANEKLFF. The complete variable domain, with remaining parts taken from reference TRBV7-9 and TRBJ1-4, reads DTGVSQNPRHKITKRGQNVTFRCDPISEHNRLYWYRQTLGQGPEFLTYFQNEAQLEKSRLLSDRFSAERPKGSFSTLEIQRTEQGDSAMYLCASSLIRGANEKLFFGSGTQLSVL.

This clone has just one count. The chain recombines TRBV7-9 with TRBJ1-3, with 8 nucleotides matching TRBD1. J was trimmed by 0 bases and V by 6 bases; bases with no gene match: 7. Germline lookup yields CDR1 SEHNR and CDR2 FQNEAQ (reference sequence). The CDR3 is 16 amino acids. The CDR3 coding sequence is TGTGCCAGCAGTGAATCAGGACAGGGCTCTGGAAACACCATATATTTT. This encodes CASSESGQGSGNTIYF.

This chain connects TRBV12-3 or TRBV12-4 to TRBJ1-1; no definite D call. Deletions cut 1 base from V and 2 bases from J, with 5 bases between. CDR3 length equals 13 residues. The CDR3 spells CASSLGINTEAFF. CDR3 DNA sequence: TGTGCCAGCAGTTTAGGGATAAACACTGAAGCTTTCTTT.

This clone was recorded once. CDR3 coding DNA: TGTGCCAGCAGTGAATCAGGGAATAGCAATCAGCCCCAGCATTTT. It yields the protein CASSESGNSNQPQHF. The chain couples TRBV25-1 to TRBJ1-5; tentative D call: TRBD1 (5 bases). Per the germline V gene, CDR1 is MGHDK and CDR2 is SYGVNS. CDR3 length equals 15 residues. With 1 base removed from V and 0 bases from J, the gap between germline ends came to 7 bases.

The J gene is TRBJ1-1, the V gene TRBV7-8; D unclear. The V gene lost 6 bases and the J gene lost 4 bases, with 12 bases spanning the gap. There are 13 residues in the CDR3. Germline V lookup: CDR1 SGHVS, CDR2 FQNEAQ. The CDR3 DNA follows: TGTGCCAGCAGTCCACAGCGGCGCACTGAAGCTTTCTTT. Encoded protein: CASSPQRRTEAFF.

The CDR3 DNA follows: TGTGCCAGTAGTATAACCCCTAGCGGGGGGCGCGGTCCGCTGTTTTTT. Encoded protein: CASSITPSGGRGPLFF. The V gene is TRBV19, the J gene TRBJ2-2; 11 bases map to TRBD2. CDR1 LNHDA and CDR2 SQIVND come from the germline V gene (reference sequence). The CDR3 consists of 16 residues. V was pared by 2 bases and J by 13 bases, with 12 bases of the junction left unmatched.

The chain employs TRBV2 and TRBJ2-5; no clear D gene. CDR1 is SNHLY and CDR2 is FYNNEI in the germline V gene. This CDR3 is 12 amino acids long. Trimming pared 6 bases from V and 2 bases from J, leaving 7 bases between. This CDR3 is CASRADQETQYF. The CDR3 nucleotides read TGTGCCAGCAGGGCAGATCAAGAGACCCAGTACTTC.

This chain uses TRBV6-5 with TRBJ2-7; D unresolved. Trimming took off 2 bases at V and 2 bases at J, with 4 bases between the two ends. The CDR3 loop spans 12 amino acids. Germline assignment: CDR1 MNHEY and CDR2 SVGAGI. This chain's CDR3 is CASSYGPYEQYF. In DNA form, the CDR3 reads TGTGCCAGCAGTTACGGCCCCTACGAGCAGTACTTC.